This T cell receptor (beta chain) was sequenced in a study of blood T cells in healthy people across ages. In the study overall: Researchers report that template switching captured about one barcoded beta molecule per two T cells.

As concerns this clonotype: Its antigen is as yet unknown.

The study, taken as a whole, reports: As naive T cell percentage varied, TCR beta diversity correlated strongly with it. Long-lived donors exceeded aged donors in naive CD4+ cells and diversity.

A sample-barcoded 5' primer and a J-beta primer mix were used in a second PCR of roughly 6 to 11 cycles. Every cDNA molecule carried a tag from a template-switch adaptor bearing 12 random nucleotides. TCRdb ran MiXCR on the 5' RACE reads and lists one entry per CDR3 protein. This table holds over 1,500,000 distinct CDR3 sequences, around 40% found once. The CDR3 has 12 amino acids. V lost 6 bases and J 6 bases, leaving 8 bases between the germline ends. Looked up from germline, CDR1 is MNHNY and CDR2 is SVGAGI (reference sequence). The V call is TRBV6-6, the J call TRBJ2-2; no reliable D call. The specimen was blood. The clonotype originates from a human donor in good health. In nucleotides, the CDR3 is TGTGCCAGCAGCCGGTATGCCGGGGAGCTGTTTTTT. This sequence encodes CASSRYAGELFF.